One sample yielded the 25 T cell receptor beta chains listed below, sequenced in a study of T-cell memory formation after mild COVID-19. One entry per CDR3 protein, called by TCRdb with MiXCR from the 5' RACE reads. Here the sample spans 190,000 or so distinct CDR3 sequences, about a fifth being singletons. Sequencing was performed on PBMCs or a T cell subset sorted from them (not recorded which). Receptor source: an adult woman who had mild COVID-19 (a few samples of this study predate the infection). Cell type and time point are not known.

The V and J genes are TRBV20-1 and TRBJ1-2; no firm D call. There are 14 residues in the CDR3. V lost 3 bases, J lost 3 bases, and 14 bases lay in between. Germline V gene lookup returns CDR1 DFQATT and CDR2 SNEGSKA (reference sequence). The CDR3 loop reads CSASQTGEDYGYTF. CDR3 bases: TGCAGTGCTAGCCAAACGGGCGAAGACTATGGCTACACCTTC.

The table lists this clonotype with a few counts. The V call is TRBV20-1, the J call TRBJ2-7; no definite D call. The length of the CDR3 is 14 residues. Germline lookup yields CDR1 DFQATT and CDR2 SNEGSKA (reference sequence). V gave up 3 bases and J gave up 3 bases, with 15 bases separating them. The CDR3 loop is CSASEESYHYEQYF. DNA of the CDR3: TGCAGTGCTAGTGAAGAGTCTTATCACTACGAGCAGTACTTC.

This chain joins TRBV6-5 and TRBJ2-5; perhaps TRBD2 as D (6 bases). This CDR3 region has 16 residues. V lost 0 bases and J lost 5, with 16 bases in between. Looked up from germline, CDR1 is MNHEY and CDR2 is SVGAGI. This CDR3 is CASSYSELAYGETQYF. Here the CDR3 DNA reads TGTGCCAGCAGTTACTCGGAACTAGCCTACGGCGAGACCCAGTACTTC.

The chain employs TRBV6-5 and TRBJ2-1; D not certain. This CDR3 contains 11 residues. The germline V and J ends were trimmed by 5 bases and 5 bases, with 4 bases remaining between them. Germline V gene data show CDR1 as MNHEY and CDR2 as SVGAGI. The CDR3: CASSRHNEQFF. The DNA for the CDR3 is TGTGCCAGCAGTCGGCACAATGAGCAGTTCTTC.

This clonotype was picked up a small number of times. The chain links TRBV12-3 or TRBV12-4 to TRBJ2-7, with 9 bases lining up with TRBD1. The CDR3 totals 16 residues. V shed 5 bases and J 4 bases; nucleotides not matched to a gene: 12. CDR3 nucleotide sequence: TGTGCCAGCAGTCTTACCTTAACAGGGGGCGGGTACGAGCAGTACTTC. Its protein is CASSLTLTGGGYEQYF.

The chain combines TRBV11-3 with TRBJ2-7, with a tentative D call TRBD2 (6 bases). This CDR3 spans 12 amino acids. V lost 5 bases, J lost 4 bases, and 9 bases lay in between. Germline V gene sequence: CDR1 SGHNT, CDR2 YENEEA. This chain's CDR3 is CASSPGVYEQYF. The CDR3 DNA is TGTGCCAGCAGCCCGGGGGTATACGAGCAGTACTTC. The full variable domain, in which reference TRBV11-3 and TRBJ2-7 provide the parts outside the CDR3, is EAGVVQSPRYKIIEKKQPVAFWCNPISGHNTLYWYLQNLGQGPELLIRYENEEAVDDSQLPKDRFSAERLKGVDSTLKIQPAELGDSAVYLCASSPGVYEQYFGPGTRLTVT.

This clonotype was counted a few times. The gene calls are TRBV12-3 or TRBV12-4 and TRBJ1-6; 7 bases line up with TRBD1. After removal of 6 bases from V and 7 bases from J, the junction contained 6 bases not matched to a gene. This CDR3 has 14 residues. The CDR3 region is CASSLGGLNSPLHF. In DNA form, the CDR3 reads TGTGCCAGCAGCCTAGGGGGCCTCAATTCACCCCTCCACTTT.

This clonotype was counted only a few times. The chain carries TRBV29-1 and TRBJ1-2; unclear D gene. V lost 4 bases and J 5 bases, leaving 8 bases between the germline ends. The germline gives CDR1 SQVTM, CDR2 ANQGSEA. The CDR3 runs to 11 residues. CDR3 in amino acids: CSVGGGYGYTF. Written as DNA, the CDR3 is TGCAGCGTTGGTGGAGGGTATGGCTACACCTTC.

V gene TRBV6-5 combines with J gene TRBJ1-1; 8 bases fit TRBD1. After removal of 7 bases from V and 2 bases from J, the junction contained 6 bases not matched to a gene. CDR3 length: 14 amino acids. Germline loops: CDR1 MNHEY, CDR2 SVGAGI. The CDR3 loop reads CASKPTGANTEAFF. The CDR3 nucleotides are TGTGCCAGCAAACCGACAGGGGCAAACACTGAAGCTTTCTTT.

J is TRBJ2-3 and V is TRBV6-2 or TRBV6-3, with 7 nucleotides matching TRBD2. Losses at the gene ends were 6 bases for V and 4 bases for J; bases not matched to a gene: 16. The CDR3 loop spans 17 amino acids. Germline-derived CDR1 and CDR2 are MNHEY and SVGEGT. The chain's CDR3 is CASRESWAGRASDTQYF. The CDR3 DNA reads TGTGCCAGCAGAGAGTCGTGGGCAGGGAGGGCGTCAGATACGCAGTATTTT.

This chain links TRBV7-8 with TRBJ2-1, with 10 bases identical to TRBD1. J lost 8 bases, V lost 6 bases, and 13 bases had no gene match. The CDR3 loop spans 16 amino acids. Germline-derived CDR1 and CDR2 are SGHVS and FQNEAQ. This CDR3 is CASRPSSGQGIDEQFF. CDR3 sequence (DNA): TGTGCCAGCAGACCTTCATCGGGACAGGGGATCGATGAGCAGTTCTTC.

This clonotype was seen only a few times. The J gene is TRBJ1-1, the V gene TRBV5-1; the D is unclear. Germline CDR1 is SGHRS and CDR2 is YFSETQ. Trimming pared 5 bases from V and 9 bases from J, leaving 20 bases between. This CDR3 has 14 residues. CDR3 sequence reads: CASRFITADTQAFF. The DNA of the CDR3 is TGCGCCAGCAGATTTATTACGGCTGACACACAAGCTTTCTTT.

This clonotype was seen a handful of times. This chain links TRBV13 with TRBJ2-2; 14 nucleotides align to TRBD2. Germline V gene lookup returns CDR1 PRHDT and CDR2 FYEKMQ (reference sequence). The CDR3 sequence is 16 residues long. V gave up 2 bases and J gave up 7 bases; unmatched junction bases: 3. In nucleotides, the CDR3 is TGTGCCAGCAGCTTAAGACTAGCGGGAGGGGACGGGGAGCTGTTTTTT. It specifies CASSLRLAGGDGELFF.

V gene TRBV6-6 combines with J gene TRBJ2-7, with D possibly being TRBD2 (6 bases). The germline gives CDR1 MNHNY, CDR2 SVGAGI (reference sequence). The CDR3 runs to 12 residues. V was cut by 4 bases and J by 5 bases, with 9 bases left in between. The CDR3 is CASSSTGDEQYF. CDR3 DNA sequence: TGTGCCAGCAGTTCCACGGGAGACGAGCAGTACTTC.

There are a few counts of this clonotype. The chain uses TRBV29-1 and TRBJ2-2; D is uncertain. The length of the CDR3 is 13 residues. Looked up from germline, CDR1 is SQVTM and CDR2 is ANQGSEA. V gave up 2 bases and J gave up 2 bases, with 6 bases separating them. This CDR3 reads CSVESSNTGELFF. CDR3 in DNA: TGCAGCGTTGAAAGCTCAAACACCGGGGAGCTGTTTTTT.

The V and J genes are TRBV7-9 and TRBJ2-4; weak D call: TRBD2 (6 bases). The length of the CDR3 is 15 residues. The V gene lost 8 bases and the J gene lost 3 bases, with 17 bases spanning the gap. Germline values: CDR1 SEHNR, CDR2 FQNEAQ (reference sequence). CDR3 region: CASRAGPSGKNIQYF. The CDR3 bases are TGTGCCAGCCGGGCGGGGCCCTCGGGCAAAAACATTCAGTACTTC. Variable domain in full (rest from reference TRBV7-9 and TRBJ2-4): DTGVSQNPRHKITKRGQNVTFRCDPISEHNRLYWYRQTLGQGPEFLTYFQNEAQLEKSRLLSDRFSAERPKGSFSTLEIQRTEQGDSAMYLCASRAGPSGKNIQYFGAGTRLSVL.

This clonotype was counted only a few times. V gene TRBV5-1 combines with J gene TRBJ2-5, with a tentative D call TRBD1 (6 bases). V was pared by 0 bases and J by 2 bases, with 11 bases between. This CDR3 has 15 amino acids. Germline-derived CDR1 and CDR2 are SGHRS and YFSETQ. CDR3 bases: TGCGCCAGCAGCTTGGTTGTCCAGGGGCAAGAGACCCAGTACTTC. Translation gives CASSLVVQGQETQYF.

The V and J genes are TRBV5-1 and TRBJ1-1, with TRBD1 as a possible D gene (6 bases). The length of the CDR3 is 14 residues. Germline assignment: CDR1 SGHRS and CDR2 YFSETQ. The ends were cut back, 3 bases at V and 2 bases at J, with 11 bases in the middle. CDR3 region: CASSYRDFNTEAFF. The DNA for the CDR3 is TGCGCCAGCAGCTACAGGGATTTCAACACTGAAGCTTTCTTT.

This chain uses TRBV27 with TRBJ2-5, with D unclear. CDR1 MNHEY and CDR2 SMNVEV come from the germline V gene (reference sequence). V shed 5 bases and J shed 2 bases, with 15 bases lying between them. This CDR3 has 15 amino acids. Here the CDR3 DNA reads TGTGCCAGCAGTACGACTTTTTTGGCTCAAGAGACCCAGTACTTC. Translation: CASSTTFLAQETQYF.

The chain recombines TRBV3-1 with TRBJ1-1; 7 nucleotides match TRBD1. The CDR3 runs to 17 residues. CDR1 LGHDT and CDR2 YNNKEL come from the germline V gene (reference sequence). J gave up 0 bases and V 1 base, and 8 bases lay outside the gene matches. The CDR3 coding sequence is TGTGCCAGCAGCCAAGCCTTTCCCGGGACAGTGAACACTGAAGCTTTCTTT. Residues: CASSQAFPGTVNTEAFF.

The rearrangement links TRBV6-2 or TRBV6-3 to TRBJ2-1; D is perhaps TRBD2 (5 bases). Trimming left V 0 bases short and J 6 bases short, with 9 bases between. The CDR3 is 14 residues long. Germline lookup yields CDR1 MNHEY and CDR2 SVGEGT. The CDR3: CASSYSDLRNEQFF. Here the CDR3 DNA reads TGTGCCAGCAGTTACTCGGACTTGCGCAATGAGCAGTTCTTC.

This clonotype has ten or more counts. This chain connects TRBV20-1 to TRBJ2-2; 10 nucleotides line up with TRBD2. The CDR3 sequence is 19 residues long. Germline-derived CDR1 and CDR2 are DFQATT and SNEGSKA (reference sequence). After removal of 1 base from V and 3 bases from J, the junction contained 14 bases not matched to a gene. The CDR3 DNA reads TGCAGTGCTAGAGCCCCTGGGAATAGCGGGGGGTGGGACACCGGGGAGCTGTTTTTT. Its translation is CSARAPGNSGGWDTGELFF.

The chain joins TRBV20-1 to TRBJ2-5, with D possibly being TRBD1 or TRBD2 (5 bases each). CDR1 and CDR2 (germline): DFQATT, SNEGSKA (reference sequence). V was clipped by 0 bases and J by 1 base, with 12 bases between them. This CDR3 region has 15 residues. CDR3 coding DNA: TGCAGTGCTAGAGATCCTTGGGGGAGCCAAGAGACCCAGTACTTC. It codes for CSARDPWGSQETQYF.

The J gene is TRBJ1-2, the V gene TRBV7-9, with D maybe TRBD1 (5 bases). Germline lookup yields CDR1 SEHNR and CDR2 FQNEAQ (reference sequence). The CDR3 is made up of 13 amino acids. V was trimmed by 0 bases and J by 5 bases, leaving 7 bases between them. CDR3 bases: TGTGCCAGCAGCTTAGCTCGGGGGTATGGCTACACCTTC. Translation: CASSLARGYGYTF.

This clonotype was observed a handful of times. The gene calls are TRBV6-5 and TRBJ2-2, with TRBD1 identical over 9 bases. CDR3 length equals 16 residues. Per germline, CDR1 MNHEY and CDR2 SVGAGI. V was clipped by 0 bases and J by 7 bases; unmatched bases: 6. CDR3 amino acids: CASSYSRQGGGGELFF. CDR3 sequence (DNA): TGTGCCAGCAGTTACTCGAGACAGGGGGGTGGCGGGGAGCTGTTTTTT.